This T cell receptor beta chain was retrieved from a study of blood T cell repertoires in COVID-19. About the research overall: Sources were T cells, B-cell-depleted T cells, or PBMCs; the material itself was cDNA or gDNA.

Clones were read by immunoSEQ multiplex PCR, and TCRdb kept only the in-frame ones, dropping some. The repertoire holds 300,000 to 400,000 clones, with more than 75% as singletons. The CDR3 is 15 residues long. With 0 bases clipped from V and 3 bases from J, the junction kept 4 bases outside the gene matches. CDR1 is SGHTA, CDR2 FQGNSA, per germline. J is TRBJ1-2 and V is TRBV7-2, with TRBD1 matching 7 bases. Specimen: peripheral blood. The clonotype was recovered from a woman under 30 who had recovered from COVID-19. The CDR3 loop is CASSLAGTAHYGYTF. As DNA, the CDR3 is TGTGCCAGCAGCTTAGCGGGGACAGCGCACTATGGCTACACCTTC. Full variable domain (missing parts from reference TRBV7-2 and TRBJ1-2): GAGVSQSPSNKVTEKGKDVELRCDPISGHTALYWYRQSLGQGLEFLIYFQGNSAPDKSGLPSDRFSAERTGGSVSTLTIQRTQQEDSAVYLCASSLAGTAHYGYTFGSGTRLTVV.